The rows below give T cell receptor beta chains drawn from one sample of a study of shared clonotypes between healthy human individuals. The protocol was immunoSEQ multiplex PCR, while the TCRdb copy is restricted to in-frame clones and leaves out a portion. The repertoire holds a few million clones, with 90% to 95% as singletons. Material: naive CD4+ T cells from PBMCs. The receptors were sampled from a man in his late teens or twenties in good health. Some clones in this sample may be carry-over from other donors' samples. The CDR3 runs from the conserved cysteine through the conserved F or W. The order of the fields is clone size, J gene, D gene, V gene, CDR3 DNA, CDR3 protein. The D gene is left open where the match is weak. A row's size may be missing; if present it is once, few, many or a size class.

>NA|TRBJ1-3|NA|TRBV18
TGTGCCAGCTCACCAGTCCATGAAACTGGAAACACCATATATTTT
CASSPVHETGNTIYF
>once|TRBJ1-2|NA|TRBV7-8
TGTGCCAGCAGCCCGGGGGCAGGGAGAGTTGAGGGCTACACCTTC
CASSPGAGRVEGYTF
>once|TRBJ1-4|NA|TRBV28
TGTGCCAGCAGTTTTTGGGCAGGGGTGGAGGAAAAACTGTTTTTT
CASSFWAGVEEKLFF
>NA|TRBJ1-5|NA|TRBV2
TGTGCCAGCCTCCTAGGGGGGGACCCCCCCCAGCCCCAGCATTTT
CASLLGGDPPQPQHF
>NA|TRBJ2-7|NA|TRBV28
TGTGCCAGCAGGGGGGGGGACAGGCGGCACTCCTACGAGCAGTACTTC
CASRGGDRRHSYEQYF
>NA|TRBJ2-4|TRBD1|TRBV7-2
TGTGCCAGCAGCCCGCTCCGGGACAGGGCACCAATAGCCAAAAACATTCAGTACTTC
CASSPLRDRAPIAKNIQYF
>NA|TRBJ2-1|NA|TRBV5-6
TGTGCCAGCAGCTTGAGGGGTGAGCAGTTCTTC
CASSLRGEQFF
>once|TRBJ1-2|NA|TRBV18
TGTGCCAGCTCATCAACTACGGGGGCGGATGCTAGGTATGGCTACACCTTC
CASSSTTGADARYGYTF
>NA|TRBJ2-3|TRBD1|TRBV13
TGTGCCAGCAGCTTAAGCCCGGGACAGGGCACAGATACGCAGTATTTT
CASSLSPGQGTDTQYF
>NA|TRBJ2-5|NA|TRBV30
TGTGCCTGGAGTGTACCAGGCGGGACCCAGTACTTC
CAWSVPGGTQYF
>NA|TRBJ2-7|NA|TRBV30
TGTGCCTGGAACCCGGGACATGTCTACGAGCAGTACTTC
CAWNPGHVYEQYF
>NA|TRBJ1-5|TRBD1|TRBV4-1
TGCGCCAGCAGCCAAGATCAGGTGGGGACAGTGAATCAGCCCCAGCATTTT
CASSQDQVGTVNQPQHF
>NA|TRBJ1-4|TRBD1|TRBV30
TGTGCCTGGAGTACTACAGGGGAGAGAAATGAAAAACTGTTTTTT
CAWSTTGERNEKLFF
>NA|TRBJ2-7|NA|TRBV18
TGTGCCAGCTCCCCGACGATCTACGAGCAGTACTTC
CASSPTIYEQYF
>NA|TRBJ2-4|NA|TRBV25-1
TGTGCCACCCACTCAGAGGTCAGGGGCATTCAGTACTTC
CATHSEVRGIQYF
>NA|TRBJ2-5|NA|TRBV27
TGTGCCAGCAGGCCGGTCGGTCGAGAGACCCAGTACTTC
CASRPVGRETQYF
>NA|TRBJ2-3|TRBD1|TRBV7-3
TGTGCCAGCAGCTTAAGGGGACAGAGCACAGATACGCAGTATTTT
CASSLRGQSTDTQYF
>NA|TRBJ2-7|TRBD2|TRBV18
TGTGCCAGCTCACGAGAAGAACTAGCGGGAGGGCAGTACTTC
CASSREELAGGQYF
>NA|TRBJ1-2|TRBD1|TRBV6-1
TGTGCCAGCAGGGACAGGCTAGATGGCTACACCTTC
CASRDRLDGYTF
>NA|TRBJ2-3|NA|TRBV7-3
TGTGCCAGCAGCTTACGACTCGCAGCGGGCACAGATACGCAGTATTTT
CASSLRLAAGTDTQYF
>NA|TRBJ2-7|TRBD2|TRBV4-2
TGTGCCAGCAGGGAACTAGCGAACTCCTACGAGCAGTACTTC
CASRELANSYEQYF
>NA|TRBJ2-2|TRBD2|TRBV4-2
TGTGCCAGCAGCCAACTCGGGACTAGCTACAGGGAGCTGTTTTTT
CASSQLGTSYRELFF
>NA|TRBJ2-5|NA|TRBV5-1
TGCGCCAGCAGCTTACTGGTGGCGGGGGAGACCCAGTACTTC
CASSLLVAGETQYF
>NA|TRBJ2-4|TRBD2|TRBV5-1
TGCGCCAGCAGCTTGGCTAGCGGGAGAGAAAACATTCAGTACTTC
CASSLASGRENIQYF
>NA|TRBJ2-7|NA|TRBV4-1
TGCGCCAGCAGCCCCGCCGGGACACGGACCTACGAGCAGTACTTC
CASSPAGTRTYEQYF
>NA|TRBJ2-3|NA|TRBV5-1
TGCGCCAGCAGCTTGGTTCCAGATACGCAGTATTTT
CASSLVPDTQYF
>NA|TRBJ2-7|NA|TRBV6-6
TGTGCCAGCACCCTACCCGCCTACGAGCAGTACTTC
CASTLPAYEQYF
>NA|TRBJ1-4|NA|TRBV6-5
TGTGCCAGCGCTAGGGGGTTTGGAGGGAATGAAAAACTGTTTTTT
CASARGFGGNEKLFF
>NA|TRBJ1-3|NA|TRBV2
TGTGCCAAGCGAGGATCCTTGGACAGAGGGGGAAACACCATATATTTT
CAKRGSLDRGGNTIYF